This T cell receptor (beta chain) was recovered during a study of patients and donors after allogeneic stem cell transplantation. From the RT-PCR reads, TCRdb called clonotypes with MiXCR, one entry per CDR3 protein. The data show about 960,000 distinct CDR3 sequences, about 20% seen once. Trimming removed 5 bases from V and 12 bases from J, with 14 bases in between. The CDR3 has 12 residues. Germline V lookup: CDR1 SEHNR, CDR2 FQNEAQ (reference sequence). This clonotype was seen ten or more times. Sequenced: blood, either unsorted or a sorted T cell fraction (not recorded which). The TCR sequence derives from a human donor who was either an allogeneic HSCT recipient or a stem cell or donor lymphocyte infusion donor (not recorded which). It is not recorded whose cells these are; they may come from a transplant donor. V gene TRBV7-9 combines with J gene TRBJ1-5; the D gene is possibly TRBD1 (5 bases). DNA for the CDR3: TGTGCCAGCAGCCGTCTTGACAGAGACCAGCATTTT. Its protein is CASSRLDRDQHF.